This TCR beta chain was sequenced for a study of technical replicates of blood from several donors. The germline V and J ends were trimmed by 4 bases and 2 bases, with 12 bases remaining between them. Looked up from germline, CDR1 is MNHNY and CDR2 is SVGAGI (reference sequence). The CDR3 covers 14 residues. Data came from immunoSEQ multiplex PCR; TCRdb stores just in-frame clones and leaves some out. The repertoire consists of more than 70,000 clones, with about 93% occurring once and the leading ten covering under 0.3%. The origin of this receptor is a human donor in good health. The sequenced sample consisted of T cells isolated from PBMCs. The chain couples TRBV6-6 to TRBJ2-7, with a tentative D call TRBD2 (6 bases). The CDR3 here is CASSLASVAYEQYF. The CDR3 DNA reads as TGTGCCAGCAGTTTGGCTAGCGTTGCCTACGAGCAGTACTTC.